The source of this T cell receptor (beta chain) is a study of regulatory T cells in long-lasting Graves disease. At least ten counts were recorded for this clonotype. The time point: persistent/refractory GD, antithyroid drugs over 5 years with positive TRAb. After RNA was extracted from PBMCs, the TCR library was made from it. Construction of TCR beta libraries relied on iRepertoire HTBI primers and on Arm-PCR targeting CDR3 regions. A single record per CDR3 protein comes from TCRdb applying MiXCR to the multiplex PCR reads. Of hundreds of thousands of distinct CDR3 sequences in the sample, about 20% were seen once. CDR1 and CDR2 (germline): SNHLY, FYNNEI. This CDR3 comprises 15 residues. Trimming took off 2 bases at V and 1 base at J, with 6 bases between the two ends.

The source was peripheral blood mononuclear cells (PBMCs), collected when the disease was refractory, from a patient treated with antithyroid drugs. This chain links TRBV2 with TRBJ1-6; D uncertain. This receptor was identified in a female donor with Graves disease. The CDR3 is CASSELVSYNSPLHF. The CDR3 region has the DNA TGTGCCAGCAGTGAACTAGTTTCCTATAATTCACCCCTCCACTTT.